The clone carrying this T cell receptor beta chain appeared a few times. Its matching antigen is unknown. All sorted populations exceeded 95% purity. Trimming took 3 bases from V and 7 from J; bases not matched to a gene: 15. The CDR3 runs 17 residues. Germline assignment: CDR1 SGHRS and CDR2 YFSETQ. These data originate in a study of beta chain features in type 1 diabetes. Findings and limits, study-wide: Junctions at VDJ sites from type 1 diabetes patients had fewer insertions and more deletions. Patients and controls would share equally any PCR tilt toward shorter templates.

Reverse transcribing all isolated RNA meant expressed TCRB transcripts were sequenced. Measured with immunoSEQ multiplex PCR; TCRdb has only the in-frame clones, and not every one. In the table there are hundreds of thousands of clones, about a sixth of which are singletons. The chain combines TRBV5-1 with TRBJ2-1; TRBD2 agrees at 8 bases. This receptor was taken from a woman under 30 in good health. Sequences were obtained from naive CD4+ T cells from blood. CDR3 amino acids: CASSSGTLPGGSNEQFF. DNA of the CDR3: TGCGCCAGCAGCTCCGGGACCTTACCGGGAGGGTCGAATGAGCAGTTCTTC.